What follows describes a single T cell receptor beta chain. The repertoire was sequenced with immunoSEQ multiplex PCR; TCRdb's copy has only in-frame clones and lacks some. The sample has almost 85,000 clones; roughly 84% are singletons. CDR1 is SNHLY and CDR2 is FYNNEI in the germline V gene. V lost 3 bases, J lost 6 bases, and 11 bases lay in between. The CDR3 sequence is 14 residues long. This entry is derived from a study of cytotoxic CD8 clonotypes in ibrutinib-treated CLL. Whole-study context: There were, on average, nearly 260,000 productive templates and tens of thousands of productive rearrangements per sample.

The chain recombines TRBV2 with TRBJ1-4; D remains ambiguous. The receptor's source is a human donor with chronic lymphocytic leukemia. The specimen comprised PBMCs, sampled before ibrutinib treatment. The CDR3: CASSDSISDEKLFF. The CDR3 DNA sequence: TGTGCCAGCAGTGATAGTATTTCCGATGAAAAACTGTTTTTT. Full variable domain (rest looked up from reference TRBV2 and TRBJ1-4): EPEVTQTPSHQVTQMGQEVILRCVPISNHLYFYWYRQILGQKVEFLVSFYNNEISEKSEIFDDQFSVERPDGSNFTLKIRSTKLEDSAMYFCASSDSISDEKLFFGSGTQLSVL.